This TCR beta chain was obtained from a study of blood T cells in healthy people across ages. Study details: In model experiments, template switching was able to capture about one barcoded beta molecule for every two T cells that were present.

Study-wide results and limits: As age increased, TCR beta diversity per million T cells fell in a roughly linear fashion.

The CDR3 totals 12 residues. The germline V gene encodes CDR1 DFQATT and CDR2 SNEGSKA (reference sequence). Trimming pared 6 bases from V and 7 bases from J, leaving 16 bases between. A J-beta primer mix and a sample-barcoded 5' primer were used in a second PCR of roughly 7 to 12 cycles. TCRdb re-derived calls from the 5' RACE reads in MiXCR, one entry per CDR3 protein. The table records hundreds of thousands of distinct CDR3 sequences, around 41% of them present only once. Worth noting for this clonotype: No antigen is known for it.

This receptor was identified in a man aged 80 or over in good health. Input material: blood. This chain joins TRBV20-1 and TRBJ2-7; D remains ambiguous. CDR3 protein: CSAPLTSREQYF. DNA of the CDR3: TGCAGTGCCCCTCTGACAAGTCGAGAGCAGTACTTC.